This T cell receptor beta chain stems from a study of PD-L1 blockade in urothelial cancer (dated by TCRdb to between 2016 and 2019). In terms of the full investigation: Every patient began therapy in the mid-2010s and was given atezolizumab 1,200 mg intravenously every 3 weeks. Somatic, immune and clinical correlates of response to PD-L1 blockade with atezolizumab in urothelial cancer were the focus of an exploratory multi-omic analysis. Blood samples yielded a median of around 130,000 T cells and roughly 83,000 unique TCRs, with median clonality 0.080. Blood samples were analyzed at 3 weeks after treatment start (second dose) and at 6 weeks after treatment start. Twenty-nine patients had pretreatment blood TCR-seq, about 25 had at least one posttreatment blood collection, and about 25 had tumor TCR-seq. Several patients achieved durable clinical benefit and approximately 19 did not. Pretreatment tumor samples, along with matched peripheral blood collected serially before and after atezolizumab treatment, underwent TCR sequencing. Patients had an ECOG performance status of 0 or 1 and had received between 0 and 3 prior chemotherapy regimens. Whole exome sequencing and RNA sequencing of pretreatment tumors were performed alongside TCR sequencing in the same patients. Twenty-five of 29 patients were identified as males with urothelial cancer of bladder origin, and a prior smoking history was reported by 18 of 29 patients. Progression-free survival longer than 6 months counted as durable clinical benefit, and TCR features were additionally tested against both progression-free and overall survival. The research as a whole found: Greater expansion of tumor-associated TCR clones in peripheral blood 3 weeks after the start of treatment was observed in patients with durable benefit (n of about 20, p = 0.022). A pretreatment peripheral blood TCR clonality below the median was linked to improved progression-free and overall survival. Because the sample size was small (n ≈ 28) and many of the analyses were exploratory, the results are meant to be hypothesis-generating.

To estimate absolute template abundance from read counts, synthetic TCR analog templates were spiked into each PCR. Using the immunoSEQ assay, TCRbeta CDR3 regions were amplified from genomic DNA with bias-controlled V and J gene primers. Sequencing of rearranged TCRbeta segments was performed at approximately 20X coverage. On the study's bioinformatics: Sequencing errors were corrected by clustering and CDR3s were annotated against IMGT to assign V, D and J genes. Downstream analyses used only productive TCRbeta rearrangements and left out out-of-frame or stop-codon sequences. Clonality was calculated as one minus the Shannon entropy normalized by the log of the number of unique productive sequences. Clones differing between time points or between blood and tumor were identified using Fisher's exact test with Benjamini-Hochberg correction, with an adjusted p below 0.01 applied as the threshold. TCRdb carries this immuneACCESS record with in-frame sequences only. Its versions omit some clonotypes, under half of them owing to an unresolved V gene in the studies checked, with the rest unexplained. That table is the source of V, J and clone size, and D and trimming were worked out from the DNA. The table for this sample lists some 44,000 clones; 80% of them were counted only once. The top ten hold about 17% of the sample.

In light of the paper, this sample's time point label describes: pretreatment peripheral blood. The cohort included under 35 patients with locally advanced or metastatic urothelial carcinoma who were treated at Memorial Sloan Kettering on a trial protocol. Peripheral blood mononuclear cells were collected pretreatment and during treatment, at between 1 and 8 total time points per patient. The Qiagen DNeasy Blood extraction kit was used to purify genomic DNA from total PBMCs and tumor samples. PBMCs were collected pretreatment and during treatment, and were isolated and stored as previously described. In regard to this clone: What this receptor recognizes is not known. No base qualities exist here, and no much larger clone lies one base off it.

Sequences LGHNA (CDR1) and YSLEER (CDR2) are obtained from the germline V gene. The trim is 0 bases for V and 6 bases for J, with a gap of 15 bases between the germline ends. From the cysteine through the phenylalanine, the CDR3 covers 15 amino acids. Solely the CDR3 DNA is kept, with 45 bases framed from the first base. The V gene is TRBV4-3 and the J gene is TRBJ2-7, and possibly TRBD2, on 5 matching bases. Sequences were derived from PBMCs, sampled around atezolizumab (anti-PD-L1) treatment. The sequence derives from a man between 60 and 75 years old with urothelial cancer. The nucleotide sequence reads TGCGCCAGCAGCCAAGATCCGGGGATCGGGCTCGAGCAGTACTTC. Its protein reads: CASSQDPGIGLEQYF.